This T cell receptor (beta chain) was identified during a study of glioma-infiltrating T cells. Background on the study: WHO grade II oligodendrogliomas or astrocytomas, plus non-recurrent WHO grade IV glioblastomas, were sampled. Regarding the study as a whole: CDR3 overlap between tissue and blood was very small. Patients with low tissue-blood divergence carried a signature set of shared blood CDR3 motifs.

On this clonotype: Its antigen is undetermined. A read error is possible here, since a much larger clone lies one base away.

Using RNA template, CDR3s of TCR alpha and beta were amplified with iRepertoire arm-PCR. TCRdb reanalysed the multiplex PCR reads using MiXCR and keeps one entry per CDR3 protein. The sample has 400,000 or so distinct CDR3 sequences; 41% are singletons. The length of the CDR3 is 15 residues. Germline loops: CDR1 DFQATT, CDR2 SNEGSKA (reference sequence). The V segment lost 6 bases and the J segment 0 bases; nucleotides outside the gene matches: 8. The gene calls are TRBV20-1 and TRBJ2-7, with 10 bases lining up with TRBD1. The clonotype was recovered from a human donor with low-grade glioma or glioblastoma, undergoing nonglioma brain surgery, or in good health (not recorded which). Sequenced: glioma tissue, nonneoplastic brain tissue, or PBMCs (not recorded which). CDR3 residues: CSAAGQGTISYEQYF. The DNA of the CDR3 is TGCAGTGCGGCGGGACAGGGGACCATCTCCTACGAGCAGTACTTC.